This T cell receptor beta chain was found in a study of T-cell memory formation after mild COVID-19. Study background: TCR clustering was largely donor specific.

The CDR3 is 14 residues long. Germline CDR1 reads SGHTA; CDR2 reads FQGNSA. Losses at the gene ends were 3 bases for V and 3 bases for J; bases not matched to a gene: 4. Points from the study as a whole: Contracting clones from day 15 to 85 showed balanced CD4/CD8; later expanders favored CD4+.

TCRdb analysed the 5' RACE reads with MiXCR anew, one entry per CDR3 protein. Of over 500,000 distinct CDR3 sequences listed, about 18% were seen once; the top ten hold just over 8%. This clonotype was seen repeatedly, ten times or more. Its antigen is not known. This clonotype was sampled from an adult woman who had mild COVID-19 (a few samples of this study predate the infection). Cell type and time point are not known. The chain couples TRBV7-2 to TRBJ2-7, with TRBD1 matching 8 bases. The sequenced material came from PBMCs or a T cell subset sorted from them (not recorded which). CDR3 loop: CASSFTGGNYEQYF. CDR3 DNA sequence: TGTGCCAGCAGCTTTACAGGGGGGAACTACGAGCAGTACTTC.